This T cell receptor beta chain emerged from a study of CXCR3-negative and CXCR3-positive naive CD8 T cells. CDR3 size: 13 residues. Looked up from germline, CDR1 is SGHVS and CDR2 is FNYEAQ. Approximately 300,000 cells per CD8+ T cell subset were flow-sorted in triplicate. On this clonotype itself: Antigen unknown.

5' RACE with UMI labels generated the TRB cDNA libraries. TCRdb reprocessed the 5' RACE reads, with one entry per CDR3 protein and no DNA. Its table lists 45,000 to 55,000 distinct CDR3 sequences. General study results and limits: Sequencing showed both naive subsets with comparably high diversity, and memory CD8+ cells much lower. Expression of CXCR3 was partially reduced after cryopreservation, and fresh PBMCs were used in most assays.

The J gene is TRBJ2-1, the V gene TRBV7-6. The specimen was memory CD8+ T cells from blood. The clonotype was recovered from a human donor in good health. Some clones in this sample may be carry-over from other donors' samples. CDR3: CASSLSVYNEQFF.